This paragraph reports one T cell receptor beta chain. This clonotype occurred many times. Its antigen specificity is not known. Base qualities are missing; no much larger clone stands one base away. This record comes from a study of neurological immune-mediated disorders (dated by TCRdb to between 2018 and 2021). Regarding the study in general: The study compared peripheral blood TCR-beta repertoires of HTLV-I-associated myelopathy (HAM/TSP) patients, multiple sclerosis patients and healthy controls using UMI-based sequencing. The roughly 99 TCR-beta libraries covered PBMC samples along with longitudinal samples, technical triplicates, and paired sorted CD4+ and CD8+ T-cell subsets. Each longitudinal HAM/TSP and healthy donor was sampled at 3 time-points spaced at roughly 3-40 month intervals. Of the roughly 71 subjects in the cohort, about 14 were HAM/TSP patients, roughly 35 were multiple sclerosis patients, and around 20 were healthy controls.

To synthesize cDNA, template-switch 5'RACE was performed with a primer carrying a 10-nucleotide random unique molecular identifier so that each TCR transcript was tagged. Every sequencing run covered 15-18 subjects and yielded more than 180 million TCR-beta sequences. The RNeasy kit was used for extraction of total RNA. The KAPA Real-time Library Amplification kit was used to amplify TCR-beta VDJ regions with primers for the TCR constant region and the 5'RACE anchor. Sample indexes and Illumina adaptors were added in a first PCR, after which library yield was increased in a second PCR. After purification with Ampure beads, the TCR product of roughly 650 bp was size-selected on a 2% E-gel SizeSelection system. Library quality was checked on a Bioanalyzer, concentration was measured with Qubit, and libraries were quantified with the Kapa Library Quantification kit before pooling. Paired-end 2 x 150 bp sequencing of the libraries was performed on an Illumina HiSeq 2500. To increase sequence diversity, about 24-32% phiX was spiked into each library pool. The study's own analysis went as follows. Quality-filtered reads were processed with the UMI-based MiGEC pipeline, and over 85% of raw TCR sequences were removed by the MiGEC pipeline during error correction. IMGT germline references were used for alignment of VDJ genes, and clonotypes were defined by a unique CDR3 amino acid sequence together with V-J genes. Clonal expansion, Shannon diversity and CDR3 relatedness (CalcPairwiseDistances, ClusterSamples) were evaluated with VDJtools, and phylogenetic trees were built with CLCbio workbench. Using coefficient-of-variation modelling across technical triplicates, the study counted a clone as expanded if it had at least 8 unique UMIs. TCRdb took the public reads, trimmed them with fastp at Q25, ran MiXCR for clone calling and kept in-frame beta chains. Identical CDR3 protein sequences are pooled into one entry, listed with their most common genes and DNA. Clone size and V and J calls follow TCRdb, not the original study. The sample table contains fewer than 40,000 distinct CDR3 sequences; only one count was recorded for about an eighth of them. Around 2.5% of the sample is held by the ten biggest clonotypes.

What the authors observed across the whole study: No identical CDR3 amino acid sequences were shared among expanded clones across subjects, suggesting private TCR-beta repertoires in all groups. TCR clonal expansion was highest in HAM/TSP patients and lowest in MS patients, with MS patients falling below even healthy controls.

Sample time point, as interpreted from the label and publication: longitudinal time-point 2. Healthy controls were blood bank volunteers in Maryland, USA. Libraries from unsorted PBMCs were made from 2 million PBMCs kept in RNAlater at -80 degrees C until RNA extraction. PBMCs were separated from peripheral blood using Ficoll-Hypaque density gradient centrifugation and then cryopreserved in liquid nitrogen. The specimen was PBMCs. The clonotype comes from a woman aged 40 to 55 in good health.

In nucleotide form, the sequence is TGCGCCAGCAGCACCAGGGGAGAGGCCGGGGAGCTGTTTTTT. Its translation reads: CASSTRGEAGELFF. This sequence uses TRBV5-1 and TRBJ2-2; TRBD1 is a possible D gene, resting on 6 matching bases. The CDR3 contains 14 residues, cysteine and phenylalanine counted. The entry retains the CDR3 DNA only, 42 bases that are in frame from base 1. Per the germline V gene, SGHRS is the CDR1 and YFSETQ is the CDR2. V loses 4 bases, J loses 6 bases, and the germline ends lie 13 bases apart.